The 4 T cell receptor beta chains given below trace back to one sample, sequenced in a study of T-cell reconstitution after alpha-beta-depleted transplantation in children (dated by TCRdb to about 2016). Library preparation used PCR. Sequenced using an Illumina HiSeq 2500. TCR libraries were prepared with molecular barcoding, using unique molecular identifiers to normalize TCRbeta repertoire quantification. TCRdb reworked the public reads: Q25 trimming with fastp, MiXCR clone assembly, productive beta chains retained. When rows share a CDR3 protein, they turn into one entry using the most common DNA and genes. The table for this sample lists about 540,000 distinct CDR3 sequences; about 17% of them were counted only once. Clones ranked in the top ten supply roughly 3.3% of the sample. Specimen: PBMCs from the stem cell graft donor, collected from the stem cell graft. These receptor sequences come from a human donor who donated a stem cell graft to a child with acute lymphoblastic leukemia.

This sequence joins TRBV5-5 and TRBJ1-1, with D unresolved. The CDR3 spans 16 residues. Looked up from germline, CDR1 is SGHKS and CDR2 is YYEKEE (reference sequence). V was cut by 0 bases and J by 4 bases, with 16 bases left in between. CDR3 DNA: TGTGCCAGCAGCTTGGCTCCTCACCCAGCGACCACTGAAGCTTTCTTT. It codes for CASSLAPHPATTEAFF.

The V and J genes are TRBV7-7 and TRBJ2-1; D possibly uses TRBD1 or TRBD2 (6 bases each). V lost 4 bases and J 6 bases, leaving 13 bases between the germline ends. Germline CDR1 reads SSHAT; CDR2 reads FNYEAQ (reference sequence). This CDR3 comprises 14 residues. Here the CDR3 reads CASSSDGGPNEQFF. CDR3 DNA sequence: TGTGCCAGCAGCTCAGACGGGGGCCCCAATGAGCAGTTCTTC.

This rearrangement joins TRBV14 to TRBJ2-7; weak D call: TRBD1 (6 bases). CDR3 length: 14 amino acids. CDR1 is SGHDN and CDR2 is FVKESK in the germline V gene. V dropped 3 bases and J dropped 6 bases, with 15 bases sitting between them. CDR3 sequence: CASSQATGFREQYF. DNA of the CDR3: TGTGCCAGCAGCCAGGCCACAGGGTTCCGCGAGCAGTACTTC.

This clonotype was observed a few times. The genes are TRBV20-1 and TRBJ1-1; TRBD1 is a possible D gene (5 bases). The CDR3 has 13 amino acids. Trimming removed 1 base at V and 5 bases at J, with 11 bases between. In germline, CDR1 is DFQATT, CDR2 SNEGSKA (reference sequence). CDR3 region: CSARGGVWTEAFF. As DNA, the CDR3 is TGCAGTGCTAGAGGGGGGGTTTGGACTGAAGCTTTCTTT.